This T cell receptor (beta chain) came from a study of CD8 T cells in ankylosing spondylitis. Study findings and constraints: Significant enrichment of disease-linked clones was reported in matched ankylosing spondylitis synovial fluid.

This CDR3 has 15 amino acids. Germline CDR1 SEHNR, CDR2 FQNEAQ (reference sequence). A word on this clonotype: The antigen is unknown. With a much larger clone just one base away, this may be a read error.

One entry per CDR3 protein results from TCRdb running MiXCR on the 5' RACE reads. The sample lists approximately 250,000 distinct CDR3 sequences; about 10% were seen once. The chain recombines TRBV7-9 with TRBJ2-6, with D uncertain. The sample comprised blood, either unsorted or a sorted T cell fraction (not recorded which). The clonotype originates from a male donor with ankylosing spondylitis or in good health (not recorded which). CDR3 nucleotides: TGTGCCAGCAGCTTAGTGTTCTCTGGGACCAACGTCCTGACTTTC. This codes for CASSLVFSGTNVLTF. The full variable domain, with the rest looked up from reference TRBV7-9 and TRBJ2-6, is DTGVSQNPRHKITKRGQNVTFRCDPISEHNRLYWYRQTLGQGPEFLTYFQNEAQLEKSRLLSDRFSAERPKGSFSTLEIQRTEQGDSAMYLCASSLVFSGTNVLTFGAGSRLTVL.